This TCR beta chain was profiled in a study of shared clonotypes between healthy human individuals. The overall study: Per-donor plates numbered three CD4 naive, three CD4 memory, two CD8 naive and one CD8 memory.

Some clones are missing from TCRdb's copy, which holds only in-frame ones; the method was immunoSEQ multiplex PCR. Here the sample spans more than 2 million clones, over 85% being singletons. About this clone: Its antigen is unknown.

Positive CCR7 selection of CD45RO-negative cells yielded the naive CD8 cells, and terminally differentiated effector memory CD45RA+ cells were excluded. The CDR3 runs to 13 residues. Trimming cost V 5 bases and J 6 bases, with 12 bases left between them. The V gene's germline CDR1 is SGHVS and CDR2 FQNEAQ. Study-level results: The genetic and exposure-history diversity represented was limited by few donors. Around 5.3% of naive CD4 clonotypes were shared across a handful of donors. Only blood samples were collected, and tissue repertoires likely differ.

The chain links TRBV7-8 to TRBJ2-3, with D unresolved. Sequencing was done on a sample of naive CD8+ T cells sorted from blood. This TCR was sampled from a man aged 18 to 30 in good health. The CDR3 nucleotides are TGTGCCAGCAGCCCCCCCTTCCGGGATACGCAGTATTTT. Residues: CASSPPFRDTQYF.